This T cell receptor beta chain was recorded in a study of OX40 agonist ivuxolimab in advanced cancers. The wider study: The diagnoses of dose-escalation patients were hepatocellular carcinoma, melanoma, renal cell or head and neck cancer. Three patients responded partially, comprising one with hepatocellular carcinoma and two with cutaneous melanoma.

TCRdb's copy holds only in-frame clones and misses some; the assay was immunoSEQ multiplex PCR. Found here are about 60,000 clones, approximately 91% of them singletons; the top ten hold approximately 3.9%. Comment on this clone: Its matching antigen is unknown.

The germline V gene has CDR1 KGHSH and CDR2 LQKENI. The CDR3 runs to 14 residues. V was cut by 0 bases and J by 5 bases, with 11 bases left in between. General study findings and limits: Expanded peripheral T cells had an undetermined antigen specificity. At 0.1 to 3.0 mg/kg and by week 6, CD4+ and CD8+ T cells in the blood had expanded clonally.

The sample in question was CD4+ or CD8+ T cells sorted from blood, obtained in a trial of the OX40 agonist ivuxolimab. The TCR originated in an adult with an advanced solid tumor such as melanoma, head and neck, liver or kidney cancer. The rearrangement uses TRBV18 and TRBJ2-7, with D unclear. CDR3 bases: TGTGCCAGCTCACCACCGCCGCCGGGCAACGAGCAGTACTTC. This gives the protein CASSPPPPGNEQYF. Using reference TRBV18 and TRBJ2-7 for the parts outside the CDR3, the full variable domain is NAGVMQNPRHLVRRRGQEARLRCSPMKGHSHVYWYRQLPEEGLKFMVYLQKENIIDESGMPKERFSAEFPKEGPSILRIQQVVRGDSAAYFCASSPPPPGNEQYFGPGTRLTVT.